Here is one T cell receptor (beta chain) with its context. What it binds is not known. PCR used 60 Vbeta primers and 13 Jbeta primers. Authors' data handling: Per a later analysis, the number of unique TCR beta chains was approximately 73 million, of which around 9.9 million were shared. Assay: immunoSEQ multiplex PCR; the TCRdb copy retains only in-frame clones and omits some. V and J calls plus clone size are reproduced from that table; the DNA served to infer D and trimming. Counted here are 150,000 or so clones, 65% to 80% occurring once; the ten biggest clones make up 6.5% to 9%. After removal of 3 bases from V and 3 bases from J, the junction contained 9 bases not matched to a gene. CDR1 and CDR2 (germline): SGHRS, YFSETQ. This CDR3 contains 16 residues. These data come from a study of cytomegalovirus exposure and HLA in healthy donors. For the study at large: Unique TCR beta sequences numbering 95 million to 130 million came from 190 million or so T cells in an earlier analysis.

General study points: In an earlier analysis, about 87% or about 30%: the productive usage of most TCR beta V segments. In a later analysis, TCR association rates varied by HLA locus: DRB1 most, HLA-C fewest.

Sequenced input: PBMCs. This TCR was recovered from a man aged 25 to 40 in good health and CMV-seronegative. The rearrangement links TRBV5-1 to TRBJ1-2, with 9 bases that match TRBD1. CDR3 in DNA: TGCGCCAGCAGCTCTGGGACAGGGACCTGGGACTATGGCTACACCTTC. It yields the protein CASSSGTGTWDYGYTF.